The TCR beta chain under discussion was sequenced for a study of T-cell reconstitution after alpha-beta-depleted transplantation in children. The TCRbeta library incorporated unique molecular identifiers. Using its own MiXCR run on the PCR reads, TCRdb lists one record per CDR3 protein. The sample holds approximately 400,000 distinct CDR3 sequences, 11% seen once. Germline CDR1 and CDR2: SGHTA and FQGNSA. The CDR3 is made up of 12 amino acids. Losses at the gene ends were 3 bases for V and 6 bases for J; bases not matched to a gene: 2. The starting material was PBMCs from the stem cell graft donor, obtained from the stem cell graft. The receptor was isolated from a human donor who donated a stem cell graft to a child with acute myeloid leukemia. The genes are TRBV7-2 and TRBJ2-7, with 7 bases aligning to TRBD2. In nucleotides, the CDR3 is TGTGCCAGCAGCTTGGGGAGGGCCGAGCAGTACTTC. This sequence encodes CASSLGRAEQYF.